This T cell receptor beta chain came from a study of OX40 agonist ivuxolimab in advanced cancers. Study conclusions and caveats: Researchers did not establish what antigens the expanded peripheral T cells target. At 0.1 to 3.0 mg/kg, CD4+ and CD8+ blood T cells expanded clonally by week 6. Individuals who were partial responders at 0.1-3.0 mg/kg had clonal expansion that ranked among the lowest. Low levels of normalized T-cell clonal expansion also appeared in some nonresponders.

The table came from immunoSEQ multiplex PCR; TCRdb's copy has only in-frame clones and leaves some out. Of roughly 39,000 clones listed, roughly 88% are singletons. V lost 6 bases to trimming and J lost 2 bases, with 7 bases between them. CDR1 is MNHEY, CDR2 SVGAGI, per germline. The CDR3 contains 12 residues. This clone was observed a handful of times. Its antigen is undetermined. Specimen: CD4+ or CD8+ T cells sorted from blood, collected in a trial of the OX40 agonist ivuxolimab. This rearrangement joins TRBV6-5 to TRBJ1-2, with D possibly TRBD1 on 6 matching bases. The clonotype comes from an adult with an advanced solid tumor such as melanoma, head and neck, liver or kidney cancer. Here the CDR3 reads CASSTGNYGYTF. The DNA for the CDR3 is TGTGCCAGCAGCACAGGGAACTATGGCTACACCTTC.